Listed below are T cell receptor beta chains from one sample, sequenced in a study of early T cells in non-severe SARS-CoV-2 infection. TCRdb analysed the 5' RACE reads with MiXCR anew, one entry per CDR3 protein. The sample includes about 130,000 distinct CDR3 sequences, 15% of them seen just once. The sequencing input was whole blood. The receptor source for this set is an adult who was a healthcare worker with PCR-confirmed SARS-CoV-2 infection or an uninfected control (not recorded which). Each CDR3 is given with its conserved first and last residue. Fields, in order: D gene, clone size, J gene, V gene, CDR3 DNA, CDR3 protein. D genes are given only for firm matches. Some rows have no size entry. The others give once, few or many, or a class for an expanded clone.

D: TRBD2; size: few; J: TRBJ2-3; V: TRBV27; DNA: TGTGCCAGCAGTCCCCAAGTGCGGGGGGCCAGCACAGATACGCAGTATTTT; CDR3: CASSPQVRGASTDTQYF
D: .; size: few; J: TRBJ1-4; V: TRBV6-1; DNA: TGTGCCAGCAGTGAAGGACAGGCAACTAATGAAAAACTGTTTTTT; CDR3: CASSEGQATNEKLFF
D: .; size: .; J: TRBJ2-5; V: TRBV30; DNA: TGTGCCTGGAGTAGGGGGGCCAGGGAGACCCAGTACTTC; CDR3: CAWSRGARETQYF
D: .; size: .; J: TRBJ1-6; V: TRBV9; DNA: TGTGCCAGCAGCGTAGAAGATAATTCACCCCTCCACTTT; CDR3: CASSVEDNSPLHF
D: .; size: few; J: TRBJ1-1; V: TRBV12-3/TRBV12-4; DNA: TGTGCCAGCAGTGGCGGGGGAGGGAACACTGAAGCTTTCTTT; CDR3: CASSGGGGNTEAFF
D: .; size: many; J: TRBJ2-3; V: TRBV5-6; DNA: TGTGCCAGCAGCCGGACCTCTGCCGGAGATACGCAGTATTTT; CDR3: CASSRTSAGDTQYF
D: .; size: few; J: TRBJ1-5; V: TRBV12-3/TRBV12-4; DNA: TGTGCCAGCAGAGGACAGTCCCCAAGCAATCAGCCCCAGCATTTT; CDR3: CASRGQSPSNQPQHF
D: TRBD1; size: few; J: TRBJ1-2; V: TRBV2; DNA: TGTGCCAGCACCCAGGACAGGGGAGACTATGGCTACACCTTC; CDR3: CASTQDRGDYGYTF
D: .; size: .; J: TRBJ1-2; V: TRBV2; DNA: TGTGCCAGCAGTGAAGTGCAAACCAACTATGGCTACACCTTC; CDR3: CASSEVQTNYGYTF
D: .; size: few; J: TRBJ1-6; V: TRBV20-1; DNA: TGCAGTGCTAGAGCGGACTCGTCCTATAATTCACCCCTCCACTTT; CDR3: CSARADSSYNSPLHF
D: TRBD1; size: few; J: TRBJ2-1; V: TRBV30; DNA: TGTGCCTCGAAGGGACAGGGTTCGCTCTACAATGAGCAGTTCTTC; CDR3: CASKGQGSLYNEQFF
D: .; size: few; J: TRBJ1-4; V: TRBV29-1; DNA: TGCAGCGTTGTGAACCCCGAGGAAAAACTGTTTTTT; CDR3: CSVVNPEEKLFF
D: TRBD2; size: .; J: TRBJ2-1; V: TRBV15; DNA: TGTGCCACCAGCAGAGACCGACTAGCGGGGTCTGAGCAGTTCTTC; CDR3: CATSRDRLAGSEQFF
D: .; size: .; J: TRBJ1-4; V: TRBV7-8; DNA: TGTGCCAGCAGTACGGATGCAACTAATGAAAAACTGTTTTTT; CDR3: CASSTDATNEKLFF
D: .; size: few; J: TRBJ1-2; V: TRBV10-3; DNA: TGTGCCATCAGTGGGGGGGAAGGAGCGAACTATGGCTACACCTTC; CDR3: CAISGGEGANYGYTF
D: .; size: few; J: TRBJ2-1; V: TRBV11-2; DNA: TGTGCCAGCAGCGGAGGGGGGACCGACCCCTACAATGAGCAGTTCTTC; CDR3: CASSGGGTDPYNEQFF
D: TRBD2; size: .; J: TRBJ2-3; V: TRBV19; DNA: TGTGCCAGTAGTACCGGGGGGGCCATTGGAGATACGCAGTATTTT; CDR3: CASSTGGAIGDTQYF
D: TRBD2; size: few; J: TRBJ2-3; V: TRBV6-2/TRBV6-3; DNA: TGTGCCAGCAGCTCCCTGTTGATAGCGGGGCCTGCCCCAGATACGCAGTATTTT; CDR3: CASSSLLIAGPAPDTQYF
D: .; size: many; J: TRBJ1-1; V: TRBV6-1; DNA: TGTGCCAGCAGTGAAGTGGGGAAAGGTTTTACTGAAGCTTTCTTT; CDR3: CASSEVGKGFTEAFF
D: .; size: many; J: TRBJ2-5; V: TRBV29-1; DNA: TGCAGCGTTGCAGGGGATGGGGAGACCCAGTACTTC; CDR3: CSVAGDGETQYF
D: TRBD1; size: .; J: TRBJ2-2; V: TRBV20-1; DNA: TGCAGTGCTAGTACCGGGACAGGGCCCAACACCGGGGAGCTGTTTTTT; CDR3: CSASTGTGPNTGELFF
D: .; size: few; J: TRBJ1-5; V: TRBV9; DNA: TGTGCCAGCAGCAAGGGTGAGATTTCGCCCCAGCATTTT; CDR3: CASSKGEISPQHF
D: .; size: few; J: TRBJ2-3; V: TRBV3-1; DNA: TGTGCCAGCAGCCAAGCCGGACAGAGCACAGATACGCAGTATTTT; CDR3: CASSQAGQSTDTQYF
D: .; size: few; J: TRBJ1-1; V: TRBV6-2/TRBV6-3; DNA: TGTGCCAGCAGGAATGATGGGGTCCCGAACACTGAAGCTTTCTTT; CDR3: CASRNDGVPNTEAFF
D: TRBD1; size: .; J: TRBJ2-5; V: TRBV7-9; DNA: TGTGCCAGCAGCCTCACAGGGGGATATGAGACCCAGTACTTC; CDR3: CASSLTGGYETQYF
D: .; size: many; J: TRBJ2-3; V: TRBV3-1; DNA: TGTGCCAGCAGCCAAGTCACAGATACGCAGTATTTT; CDR3: CASSQVTDTQYF
D: .; size: .; J: TRBJ2-3; V: TRBV5-1; DNA: TGCGCCAGCAGCTTTGGGAGACAGACAGATACGCAGTATTTT; CDR3: CASSFGRQTDTQYF
D: .; size: once; J: TRBJ1-2; V: TRBV3-1; DNA: TGTGCCAGCAGCCGGTTTTATGGCTACACCTTC; CDR3: CASSRFYGYTF
D: .; size: few; J: TRBJ2-3; V: TRBV10-2; DNA: TGCGCCAGCAGACGGACCCTCCCCGGTTATACGCAGTATTTT; CDR3: CASRRTLPGYTQYF
D: .; size: .; J: TRBJ2-7; V: TRBV28; DNA: TGTGCCAGCAGTAGGGGGGTAGAGGGCGAGCAGTACTTC; CDR3: CASSRGVEGEQYF
D: .; size: .; J: TRBJ1-2; V: TRBV12-3/TRBV12-4; DNA: TGTGCCAGCAGTTTGAAAATTAACTATGGCTACACCTTC; CDR3: CASSLKINYGYTF
D: TRBD1; size: once; J: TRBJ1-6; V: TRBV6-1; DNA: TGTGCCAGCACTAGGACAGGGAACAATTCACCCCTCCACTTT; CDR3: CASTRTGNNSPLHF
D: .; size: few; J: TRBJ1-5; V: TRBV29-1; DNA: TGCAGCGTCGGTTGGTCTCGCAATCAGCCCCAGCATTTT; CDR3: CSVGWSRNQPQHF
D: .; size: .; J: TRBJ1-1; V: TRBV7-9; DNA: TGTGCCAGCGAACGTGGAGGGGTCGGGAACACTGAAGCTTTCTTT; CDR3: CASERGGVGNTEAFF
D: .; size: few; J: TRBJ2-6; V: TRBV12-2; DNA: TGTGCAAGTCGCTTAGGCCGGTCGGGGGCCAACGTCCTGACTTTC; CDR3: CASRLGRSGANVLTF
D: .; size: .; J: TRBJ2-1; V: TRBV4-1; DNA: TGCGCCAGCAGCCAAGATTTCGGGACCCAGTTCTTC; CDR3: CASSQDFGTQFF
D: .; size: few; J: TRBJ2-3; V: TRBV20-1; DNA: TGCAGTGCTCTGGGGCAGGCAGGCACTGGCACAGATACGCAGTATTTT; CDR3: CSALGQAGTGTDTQYF
D: TRBD1; size: .; J: TRBJ2-5; V: TRBV18; DNA: TGTGCCAGCTCACCACCGTCCGGGACAGAAGAGACCCAGTACTTC; CDR3: CASSPPSGTEETQYF
D: .; size: few; J: TRBJ1-1; V: TRBV29-1; DNA: TGCAGCGTTGAAGAGGGTCCCACTGAAGCTTTCTTT; CDR3: CSVEEGPTEAFF
D: .; size: .; J: TRBJ2-1; V: TRBV15; DNA: TGTGCCATACCGGGACGGTCCTTCAATGAGCAGTTCTTC; CDR3: CAIPGRSFNEQFF
D: .; size: .; J: TRBJ1-1; V: TRBV2; DNA: TGTGCCAGCAGTGGATCGGTCACTGAAGCTTTCTTT; CDR3: CASSGSVTEAFF
D: TRBD1; size: few; J: TRBJ2-7; V: TRBV5-1; DNA: TGCGCCAGCAGCAAAGAGGGACAGACGCATCAAGCATCGTACTTC; CDR3: CASSKEGQTHQASYF
D: .; size: .; J: TRBJ2-3; V: TRBV15; DNA: TGTGCCACCAGCGGCGGAACTAGCACAGATACGCAGTATTTT; CDR3: CATSGGTSTDTQYF
D: TRBD2; size: few; J: TRBJ2-7; V: TRBV18; DNA: TGTGCCAGCTCACCCCCGGCCAGCGGGGGCTACGAGCAGTACTTC; CDR3: CASSPPASGGYEQYF
D: TRBD2; size: .; J: TRBJ2-5; V: TRBV4-1; DNA: TGCGCCAGCAGCCAAGAGCTAGCGGGGGGGCCCCAAGAGACCCAGTACTTC; CDR3: CASSQELAGGPQETQYF
D: .; size: few; J: TRBJ2-4; V: TRBV13; DNA: TGTGCCAGCAGCCCACCCATGGGGTTAAAGGACATTCAGTACTTC; CDR3: CASSPPMGLKDIQYF